Listed below are T cell receptor beta chains from one sample, sequenced in a study of blood T cell repertoires in COVID-19. Here immunoSEQ multiplex PCR was the method, and the copy in TCRdb shows in-frame clones only, minus some. This table holds approximately 290,000 clones, approximately 89% found once. The sequenced sample consisted of peripheral blood. The receptors come from a woman aged 55-69 years with acute or convalescent COVID-19. CDR3s leave out the opening cysteine and the closing phenylalanine or tryptophan. Fields, in order: V gene, CDR3 protein.

TRBV28 ATSNFPTNEKLF
TRBV27 ASSLSAGAYNEQF
TRBV28 ASSNTGAGNNSPLH
TRBV12-3/TRBV12-4 ASSLDRIRYT
TRBV5-8 ASSLAYGTTRGDTEQY
TRBV9 ASSPRQGLTEAF
TRBV7-2 ASSLRQGPHQPQH
TRBV27 ASSPGQGTGYGYT
TRBV27 ASSASSGLQETQY
TRBV9 ASSERSGNTIY
TRBV6-2/TRBV6-3 ASIPRRGSAF
TRBV9 ASSGGEKREVYNEQF
TRBV7-9 ASSRGEGAGNSPLH
TRBV2 ASSSSGGASTDTQY
TRBV9 ASSPRASGGLNTGELF
TRBV7-3 ASSQGQGPYEQY
TRBV9 ASSVGAGSGHEKLF
TRBV28 ASSLTAWLSYEQY
TRBV7-2 ASSLLGVGTGELF
TRBV18 ASSPNPLSPPGGRTGREQY
TRBV19 ASSISGGGYNEQF
TRBV4-1 ASSQELGGALTEAF
TRBV7-9 ASSMASGGPPDTQY